This T cell receptor (beta chain) was found in a study of blood T cell repertoires in COVID-19. The overall study: Acute and convalescent COVID-19 samples came from the United States, Italy and Spain. Nucleic acid was either cDNA or gDNA, and it came from T cells, B-cell-depleted T cells, or PBMCs.

Study processing details: Amplified reference gene primers provided the basis for estimating nucleated cell counts. Assay: immunoSEQ multiplex PCR; the TCRdb copy retains only in-frame clones and omits some. The DNA was the basis for D and trimming; V, J and clone size are from that table. In the table there are 98,000 or so clones, around 83% of which are singletons. Trimming shortened V by 4 bases and J by 4 bases, and 17 bases separated the two germline ends. The CDR3 consists of 15 residues. Germline CDR1 and CDR2: SGDLS and YYNGEE. Source material: peripheral blood. This sequence originates from a woman of 80 years or more with active or convalescent COVID-19. The chain recombines TRBV9 with TRBJ1-2; a weak D match, TRBD1 (6 bases). This chain's CDR3 is CASSTPPGGSYGYTF. The CDR3, as DNA: TGTGCCAGCAGCACCCCCCCTGGGGGCTCCTATGGCTACACCTTC.